The 7 T cell receptor beta chains below were found in one sample sequenced in a study of blood T cell repertoires in COVID-19. Only in-frame clones appear in the TCRdb table, and some are missing; sequencing was by immunoSEQ multiplex PCR. The data contain hundreds of thousands of clones, about 89% of them singletons. Sequencing used peripheral blood. All receptors derive from a man in his sixties who had recovered from COVID-19.

The V and J genes are TRBV7-2 and TRBJ1-1, with a weak D call TRBD1 (6 bases). This CDR3 spans 14 amino acids. The germline gives CDR1 SGHTA, CDR2 FQGNSA. V was pared by 1 base and J by 0 bases, with 6 bases between. The CDR3 reads CASSLGTVNTEAFF. The CDR3 DNA sequence: TGTGCCAGCAGCTTAGGGACAGTGAACACTGAAGCTTTCTTT.

Many counts were recorded for this clone. V and J are TRBV14 and TRBJ2-1; TRBD2 aligns across 9 bases. This CDR3 has 15 amino acids. The J segment lost 9 bases and the V segment lost 1 base, leaving 7 bases of the junction unmatched. Germline V gene data show CDR1 as SGHDN and CDR2 as FVKESK. The CDR3 here is CASSQASSGRTEQFF. CDR3 DNA sequence: TGTGCCAGCAGCCAAGCAAGTAGCGGGAGAACTGAGCAGTTCTTC.

The chain uses TRBV10-3 and TRBJ1-2; 11 nucleotides agree with TRBD1. The CDR3 runs 16 residues. CDR1 is ENHRY, CDR2 SYGVKD, per germline. The J segment lost 6 bases and the V segment lost 4 bases, leaving 10 bases of the junction unmatched. The CDR3 sequence: CAISGRGGTGGNGYTF. In DNA form, the CDR3 reads TGTGCCATCAGTGGAAGGGGCGGGACAGGGGGAAATGGCTACACCTTC.

The chain recombines TRBV19 with TRBJ2-4; 8 nucleotides match TRBD1. Germline-derived CDR1 and CDR2 are LNHDA and SQIVND (reference sequence). The CDR3 is made up of 16 amino acids. The V segment lost 6 bases and the J segment 0 bases; nucleotides outside the gene matches: 7. The DNA of the CDR3 is TGTGCCAGTAGGCTCGGGACAGGCCTAGCCAAAAACATTCAGTACTTC. Amino acids: CASRLGTGLAKNIQYF.

V and J are TRBV9 and TRBJ2-7; 13 bases map to TRBD2. Germline V gene sequence: CDR1 SGDLS, CDR2 YYNGEE. CDR3 size: 17 residues. V was clipped by 0 bases and J by 6 bases; unmatched bases: 9. CDR3 in DNA: TGTGCCAGCAGCGTAGCAGCCGGACTAGCGGGAGTTTCCGAGCAGTACTTC. As protein: CASSVAAGLAGVSEQYF.

This clone appeared once. The sample carries other DNA sequences with the same CDR3. V gene TRBV19 combines with J gene TRBJ1-1; 9 bases match TRBD1. The CDR3 is made up of 14 amino acids. The J segment lost 5 bases and the V segment lost 5 bases, leaving 6 bases of the junction unmatched. The germline V gene encodes CDR1 LNHDA and CDR2 SQIVND (reference sequence). DNA for the CDR3: TGTGCCAGTAGTCCCGACAGGGGGGGAACTGAAGCTTTCTTT. This encodes CASSPDRGGTEAFF. Full variable domain (rest looked up from reference TRBV19 and TRBJ1-1): DGGITQSPKYLFRKEGQNVTLSCEQNLNHDAMYWYRQDPGQGLRLIYYSQIVNDFQKGDIAEGYSVSREKKESFPLTVTSAQKNPTAFYLCASSPDRGGTEAFFGQGTRLTVV.

V is TRBV4-1 and J is TRBJ2-7; 7 bases align to TRBD1. V lost 0 bases to trimming and J lost 6 bases; unmatched junction nucleotides: 5. Per germline, CDR1 MGHRA and CDR2 YSYEKL. This CDR3 region has 14 residues. CDR3: CASSQDHAGGEQYF. The DNA for the CDR3 is TGCGCCAGCAGCCAAGATCACGCAGGGGGCGAGCAGTACTTC.